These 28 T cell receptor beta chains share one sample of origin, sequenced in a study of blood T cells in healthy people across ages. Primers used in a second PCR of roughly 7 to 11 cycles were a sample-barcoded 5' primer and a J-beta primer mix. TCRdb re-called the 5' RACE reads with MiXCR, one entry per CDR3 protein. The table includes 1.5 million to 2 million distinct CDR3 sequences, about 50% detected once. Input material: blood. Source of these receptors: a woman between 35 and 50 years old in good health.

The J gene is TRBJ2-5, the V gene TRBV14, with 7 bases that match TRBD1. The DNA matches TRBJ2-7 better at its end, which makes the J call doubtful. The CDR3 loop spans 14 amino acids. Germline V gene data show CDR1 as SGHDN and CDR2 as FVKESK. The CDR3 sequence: CASRPDRFFGEQYF. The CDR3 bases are TGTGCCAGCAGACCGGACAGGTTTTTTGGCGAGCAGTACTTC.

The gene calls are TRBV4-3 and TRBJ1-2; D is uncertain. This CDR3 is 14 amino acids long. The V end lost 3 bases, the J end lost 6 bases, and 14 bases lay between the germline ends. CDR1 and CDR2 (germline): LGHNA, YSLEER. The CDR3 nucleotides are TGCGCCAGCAGCCAGGAGGTCGTCCGGGATGGCTACACCTTC. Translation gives CASSQEVVRDGYTF.

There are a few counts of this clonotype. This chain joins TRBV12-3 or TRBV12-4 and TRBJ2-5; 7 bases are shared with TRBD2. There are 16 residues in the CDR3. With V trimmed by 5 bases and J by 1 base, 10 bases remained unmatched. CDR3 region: CASSPRGLAAQETQYF. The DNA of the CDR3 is TGTGCCAGCAGTCCCCGTGGGCTAGCGGCCCAAGAGACCCAGTACTTC.

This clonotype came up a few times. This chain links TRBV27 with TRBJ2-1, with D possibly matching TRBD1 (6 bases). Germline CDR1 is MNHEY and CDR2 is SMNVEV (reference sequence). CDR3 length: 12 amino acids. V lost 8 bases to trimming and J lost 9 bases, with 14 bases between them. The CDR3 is CASREDSFEQFF. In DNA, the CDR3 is TGTGCCAGCCGAGAGGACAGTTTTGAGCAGTTCTTC.

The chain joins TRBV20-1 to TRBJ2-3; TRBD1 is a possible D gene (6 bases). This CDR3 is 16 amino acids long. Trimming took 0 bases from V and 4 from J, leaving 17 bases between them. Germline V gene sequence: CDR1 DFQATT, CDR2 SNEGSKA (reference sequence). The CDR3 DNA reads TGCAGTGCTAGAGATCCCAAGGGACAAAACGCAGATACGCAGTATTTT. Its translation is CSARDPKGQNADTQYF.

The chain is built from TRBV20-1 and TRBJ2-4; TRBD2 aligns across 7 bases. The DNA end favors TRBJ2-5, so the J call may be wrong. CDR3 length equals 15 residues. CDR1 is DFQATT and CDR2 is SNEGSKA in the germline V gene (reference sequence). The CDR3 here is CSASPSGVFLETQYF. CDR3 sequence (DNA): TGCAGTGCTAGTCCCAGCGGGGTCTTCCTGGAGACCCAGTACTTC.

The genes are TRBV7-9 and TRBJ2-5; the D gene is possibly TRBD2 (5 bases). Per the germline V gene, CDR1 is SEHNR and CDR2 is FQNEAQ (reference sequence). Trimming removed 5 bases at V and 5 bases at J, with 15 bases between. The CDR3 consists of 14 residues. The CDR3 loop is CASSTPWTGETQYF. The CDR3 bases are TGTGCCAGCAGCACCCCCTGGACGGGGGAGACCCAGTACTTC.

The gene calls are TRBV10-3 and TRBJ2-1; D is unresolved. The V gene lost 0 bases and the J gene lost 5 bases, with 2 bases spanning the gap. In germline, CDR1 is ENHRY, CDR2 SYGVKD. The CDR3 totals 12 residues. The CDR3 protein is CAISESDNEQFF. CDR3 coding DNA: TGTGCCATCAGTGAGTCGGACAATGAGCAGTTCTTC.

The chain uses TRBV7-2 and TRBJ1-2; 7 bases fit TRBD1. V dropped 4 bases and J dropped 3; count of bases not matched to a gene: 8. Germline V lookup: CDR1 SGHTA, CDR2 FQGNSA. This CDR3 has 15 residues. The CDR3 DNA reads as TGTGCCAGCAGCTCCTACAGGGGAACCGACTATGGCTACACCTTC. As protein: CASSSYRGTDYGYTF.

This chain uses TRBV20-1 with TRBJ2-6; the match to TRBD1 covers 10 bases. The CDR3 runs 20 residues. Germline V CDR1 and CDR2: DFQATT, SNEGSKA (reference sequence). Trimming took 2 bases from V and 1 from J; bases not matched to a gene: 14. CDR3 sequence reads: CSARTYTSDRGSSGANVLTF. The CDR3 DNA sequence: TGCAGTGCTAGAACCTACACATCGGACAGGGGGAGTTCTGGGGCCAACGTCCTGACTTTC.

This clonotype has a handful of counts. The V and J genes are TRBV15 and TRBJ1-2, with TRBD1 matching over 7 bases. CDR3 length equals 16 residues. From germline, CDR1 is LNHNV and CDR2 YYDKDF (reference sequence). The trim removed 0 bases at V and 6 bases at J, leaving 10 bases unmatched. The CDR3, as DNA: TGTGCCACCAGCAGAGAGGGTTGGCAGGGGGAGGATGGCTACACCTTC. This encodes CATSREGWQGEDGYTF.

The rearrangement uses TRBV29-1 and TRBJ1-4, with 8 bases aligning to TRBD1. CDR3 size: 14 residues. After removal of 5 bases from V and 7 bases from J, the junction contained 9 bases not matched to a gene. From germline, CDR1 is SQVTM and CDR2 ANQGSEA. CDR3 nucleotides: TGCAGCGTTTTAGGACAGGGCGGCGGTGAAAAACTGTTTTTT. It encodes CSVLGQGGGEKLFF.

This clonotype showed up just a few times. CDR3 sequence reads: CASSVGPGLEQYF. CDR3 nucleotides: TGTGCCAGCAGCGTGGGCCCGGGGTTAGAGCAGTACTTC. The rearrangement joins TRBV9 to TRBJ2-7; tentative D call: TRBD2 (5 bases). The ends were cut back, 2 bases at V and 7 bases at J, with 13 bases in the middle. Germline V lookup: CDR1 SGDLS, CDR2 YYNGEE. The CDR3 extends over 13 amino acids.

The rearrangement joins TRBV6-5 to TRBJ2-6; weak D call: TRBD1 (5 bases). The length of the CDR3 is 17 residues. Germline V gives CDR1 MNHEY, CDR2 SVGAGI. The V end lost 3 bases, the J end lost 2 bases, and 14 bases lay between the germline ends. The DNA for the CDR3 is TGTGCCAGCAGTTATACCCGAAGGGGTACTGGGGCCAACGTCCTGACTTTC. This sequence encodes CASSYTRRGTGANVLTF.

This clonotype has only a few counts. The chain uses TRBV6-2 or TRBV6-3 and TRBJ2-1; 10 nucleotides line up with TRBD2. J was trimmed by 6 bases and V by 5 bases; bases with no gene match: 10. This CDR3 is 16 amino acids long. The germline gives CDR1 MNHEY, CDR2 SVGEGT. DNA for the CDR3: TGTGCCAGCAGTCCACGACTAGCGGGTTCACGCAATGAGCAGTTCTTC. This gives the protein CASSPRLAGSRNEQFF.

CDR3 region: CSARKGAGNHGYTF. For the CDR3, the DNA is TGCAGTGCTAGGAAGGGTGCCGGCAACCATGGCTACACCTTC. The V call is TRBV20-1, the J call TRBJ1-2; D is undetermined. With 3 bases removed from V and 6 bases from J, the gap between germline ends came to 17 bases. CDR1 and CDR2 from the germline V gene are DFQATT and SNEGSKA (reference sequence). This CDR3 contains 14 residues.

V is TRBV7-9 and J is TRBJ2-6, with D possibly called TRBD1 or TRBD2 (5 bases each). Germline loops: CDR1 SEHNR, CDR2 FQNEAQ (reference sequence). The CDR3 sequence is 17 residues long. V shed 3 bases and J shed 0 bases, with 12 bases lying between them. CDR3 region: CASSLKFGTSGANVLTF. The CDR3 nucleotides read TGTGCCAGCAGCTTGAAGTTTGGGACCTCTGGGGCCAACGTCCTGACTTTC. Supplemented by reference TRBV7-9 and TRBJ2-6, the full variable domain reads DTGVSQNPRHKITKRGQNVTFRCDPISEHNRLYWYRQTLGQGPEFLTYFQNEAQLEKSRLLSDRFSAERPKGSFSTLEIQRTEQGDSAMYLCASSLKFGTSGANVLTFGAGSRLTVL.

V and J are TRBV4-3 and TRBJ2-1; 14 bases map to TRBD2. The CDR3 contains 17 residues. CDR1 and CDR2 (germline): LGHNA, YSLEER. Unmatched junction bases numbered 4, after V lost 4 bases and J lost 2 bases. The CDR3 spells CASSPETSGGAYNEQFF. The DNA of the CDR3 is TGCGCCAGCAGCCCTGAGACTAGCGGGGGGGCCTACAATGAGCAGTTCTTC.

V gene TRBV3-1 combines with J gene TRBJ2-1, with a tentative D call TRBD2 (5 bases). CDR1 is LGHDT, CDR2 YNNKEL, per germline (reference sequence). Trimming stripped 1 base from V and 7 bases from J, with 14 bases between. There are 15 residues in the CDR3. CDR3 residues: CASSQALDSGNEQFF. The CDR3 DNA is TGTGCCAGCAGCCAAGCATTGGACTCGGGTAATGAGCAGTTCTTC.

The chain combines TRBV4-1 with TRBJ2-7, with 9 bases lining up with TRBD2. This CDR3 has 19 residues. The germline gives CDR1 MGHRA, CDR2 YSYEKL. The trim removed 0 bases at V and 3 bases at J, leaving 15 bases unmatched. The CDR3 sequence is CASSQDRAGGAYPVYEQYF. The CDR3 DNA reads TGCGCCAGCAGCCAAGATAGAGCGGGGGGTGCCTATCCCGTCTACGAGCAGTACTTC.

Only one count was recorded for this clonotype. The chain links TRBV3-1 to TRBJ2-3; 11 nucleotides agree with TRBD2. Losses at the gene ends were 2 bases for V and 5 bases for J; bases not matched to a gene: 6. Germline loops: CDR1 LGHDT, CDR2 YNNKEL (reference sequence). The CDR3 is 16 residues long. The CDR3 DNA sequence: TGTGCCAGCAGCCAACGACTAGCGGGGATGGGAGATACGCAGTATTTT. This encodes CASSQRLAGMGDTQYF.

Here the CDR3 DNA reads TGTGCCAGCAGTTTTCTGAGTTTCGGGGTTTCCCTCCACGAGCAGTACTTC. It codes for CASSFLSFGVSLHEQYF. The chain carries TRBV28 and TRBJ2-7; possible D gene TRBD2, 5 bases. CDR3 size: 17 residues. Trimming removed 3 bases from V and 5 bases from J, with 23 bases in between. Germline CDR1 reads MDHEN; CDR2 reads SYDVKM.

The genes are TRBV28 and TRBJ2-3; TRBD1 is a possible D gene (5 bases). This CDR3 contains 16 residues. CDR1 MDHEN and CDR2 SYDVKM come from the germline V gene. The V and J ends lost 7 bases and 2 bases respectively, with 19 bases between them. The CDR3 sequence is CASTSPKWGHTDTQYF. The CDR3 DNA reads TGTGCCAGCACCTCCCCAAAGTGGGGCCACACAGATACGCAGTATTTT.

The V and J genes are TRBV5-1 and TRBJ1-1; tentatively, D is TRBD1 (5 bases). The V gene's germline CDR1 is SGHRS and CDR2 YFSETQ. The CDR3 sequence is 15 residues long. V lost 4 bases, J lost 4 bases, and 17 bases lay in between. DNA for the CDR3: TGCGCCAGCAGCCAAGACGGGGCGTCGAGCACTGAAGCTTTCTTT. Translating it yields CASSQDGASSTEAFF. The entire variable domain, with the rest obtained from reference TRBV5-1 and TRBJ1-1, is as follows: KAGVTQTPRYLIKTRGQQVTLSCSPISGHRSVSWYQQTPGQGLQFLFEYFSETQRNKGNFPGRFSGRQFSNSRSEMNVSTLELGDSALYLCASSQDGASSTEAFFGQGTRLTVV.

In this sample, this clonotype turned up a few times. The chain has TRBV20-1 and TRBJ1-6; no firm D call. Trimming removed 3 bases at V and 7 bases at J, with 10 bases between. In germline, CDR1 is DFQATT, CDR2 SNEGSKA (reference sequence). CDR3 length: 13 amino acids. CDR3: CSARARVNSPLHF. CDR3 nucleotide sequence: TGCAGTGCTAGGGCTAGGGTCAATTCACCCCTCCACTTT.

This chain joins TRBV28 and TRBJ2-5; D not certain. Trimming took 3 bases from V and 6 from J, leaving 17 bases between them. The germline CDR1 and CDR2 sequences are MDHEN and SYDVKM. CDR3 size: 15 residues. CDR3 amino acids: CASSFGPPGLKTQYF. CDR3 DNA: TGTGCCAGCAGTTTTGGGCCCCCGGGCCTCAAGACCCAGTACTTC.

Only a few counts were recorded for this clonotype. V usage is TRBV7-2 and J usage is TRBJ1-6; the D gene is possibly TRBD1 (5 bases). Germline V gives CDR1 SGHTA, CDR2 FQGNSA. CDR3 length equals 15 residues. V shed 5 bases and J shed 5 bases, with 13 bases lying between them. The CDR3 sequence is CASSPRRQNNSPLHF. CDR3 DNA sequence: TGTGCCAGCAGCCCGCGCCGACAGAATAATTCACCCCTCCACTTT.

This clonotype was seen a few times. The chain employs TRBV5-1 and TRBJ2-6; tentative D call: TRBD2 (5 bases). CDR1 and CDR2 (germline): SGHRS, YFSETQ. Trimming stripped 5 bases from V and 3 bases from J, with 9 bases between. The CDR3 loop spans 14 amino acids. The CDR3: CASRAGVGANVLTF. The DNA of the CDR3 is TGCGCCAGCAGGGCCGGGGTTGGGGCCAACGTCCTGACTTTC.